The 30 T cell receptor beta chains below all came from one sample that was sequenced in a study of blood T cell repertoires in COVID-19. Produced via immunoSEQ multiplex PCR; TCRdb's table is partial and in-frame only. The sample lists around 40,000 clones, 75% to 90% occurring once. Specimen: peripheral blood. Every receptor here comes from a man aged 45 to 65 with active COVID-19.

The chain combines TRBV7-2 with TRBJ2-4; TRBD1 might be the D (5 bases). Germline-derived CDR1 and CDR2 are SGHTA and FQGNSA. Between the trimmed V and J ends, which lost 4 bases and 8 bases, there was a span of 21 bases. This CDR3 region has 16 residues. This CDR3 is CASSSLGKDSSDIQYF. CDR3 coding DNA: TGTGCCAGCAGCTCTTTGGGGAAAGACAGCTCCGACATTCAGTACTTC.

This chain connects TRBV19 to TRBJ2-2, with 7 bases aligning to TRBD1. Germline V CDR1 and CDR2: LNHDA, SQIVND (reference sequence). V was clipped by 9 bases and J by 2 bases; unmatched bases: 6. The CDR3 totals 14 residues. The CDR3 coding sequence is TGTGCCAGCCTCGACAGGGAAAACACCGGGGAGCTGTTTTTT. It specifies CASLDRENTGELFF.

The chain has TRBV5-1 and TRBJ2-7, with 11 bases fitting TRBD1. The length of the CDR3 is 15 residues. Unmatched junction bases numbered 3, after V lost 1 base and J lost 3 bases. The germline CDR1 and CDR2 sequences are SGHRS and YFSETQ. The DNA for the CDR3 is TGCGCCAGCAGCTTGACCGGGACAGGGGGCTACGAGCAGTACTTC. Its protein is CASSLTGTGGYEQYF.

In the case of this clone: At the DNA level, this CDR3 is encoded by other sequences in the same sample as well. This rearrangement joins TRBV9 to TRBJ2-3; weak D call: TRBD2 (7 bases). The CDR3 runs to 15 residues. Germline assignment: CDR1 SGDLS and CDR2 YYNGEE. V lost 0 bases and J lost 1, with 9 bases in between. CDR3 protein: CASSVGGGRTDTQYF. CDR3 in DNA: TGTGCCAGCAGCGTAGGCGGGGGCCGCACAGATACGCAGTATTTT.

The V gene is TRBV7-2, the J gene TRBJ1-2; D is unresolved. V was shortened by 5 bases and J by 0 bases, with 13 bases between the two germline ends. There are 15 residues in the CDR3. Per the germline V gene, CDR1 is SGHTA and CDR2 is FQGNSA. The CDR3 bases are TGTGCCAGCAGCGGAAGGACTGGTACTAACTATGGCTACACCTTC. Translated: CASSGRTGTNYGYTF.

The CDR3 DNA reads TGTGCCAGCAGCTGGACAGGGGGGCTCAATGAGCAGTTCTTC. It specifies CASSWTGGLNEQFF. This rearrangement joins TRBV7-2 to TRBJ2-1; 10 bases map to TRBD1. Germline lookup yields CDR1 SGHTA and CDR2 FQGNSA. Germline trimming cut 4 bases from V and 6 bases from J; bases unmatched to any gene: 3. The CDR3 is made up of 14 amino acids.

The chain couples TRBV10-2 to TRBJ1-6, with TRBD1 matching over 11 bases. Germline values: CDR1 WSHSY, CDR2 SAAADI. The CDR3 consists of 15 residues. The V segment lost 7 bases and the J segment 7 bases; nucleotides outside the gene matches: 6. As DNA, the CDR3 is TGCGCCAGCACCCTCGGGACAGGGGGGAATTCACCCCTCCACTTT. Its protein product is CASTLGTGGNSPLHF.

The chain has TRBV7-8 and TRBJ2-1; 7 bases agree with TRBD2. The trim removed 5 bases at V and 7 bases at J, leaving 11 bases unmatched. Per the germline V gene, CDR1 is SGHVS and CDR2 is FQNEAQ. This CDR3 spans 15 amino acids. The CDR3 reads CASSPGRELRNEQFF. The CDR3 coding sequence is TGTGCCAGCAGCCCAGGGAGGGAGCTACGGAATGAGCAGTTCTTC.

CDR3: CASRGREDTGELFF. CDR3 sequence (DNA): TGTGCCAGTAGGGGCAGGGAGGACACCGGGGAGCTGTTTTTT. This sequence joins TRBV19 and TRBJ2-2, with a weak D call TRBD2 (6 bases). This CDR3 is built from 14 residues. Trimming took off 6 bases at V and 3 bases at J, with 11 bases between the two ends. Germline-derived CDR1 and CDR2 are LNHDA and SQIVND (reference sequence).

The chain has TRBV7-2 and TRBJ2-7, with 9 positions matching TRBD1. Germline V gene data show CDR1 as SGHTA and CDR2 as FQGNSA. The CDR3 is made up of 15 amino acids. V shed 1 base and J 4 bases; nucleotides not matched to a gene: 5. The CDR3 nucleotides read TGTGCCAGCAGCTTAGGGAACAGGGGGCTATACGAGCAGTACTTC. This encodes CASSLGNRGLYEQYF.

This clone was recorded once. The V and J genes are TRBV18 and TRBJ2-3; 13 bases agree with TRBD2. The junction had 5 bases not matched to a gene; V was cut back by 4 bases and J by 4 bases. This CDR3 comprises 16 residues. Germline V gives CDR1 KGHSH, CDR2 LQKENI. The CDR3: CASSLRTSGSADTQYF. DNA for the CDR3: TGTGCCAGCTCACTACGGACTAGCGGGAGTGCAGATACGCAGTATTTT.

V gene TRBV11-2 combines with J gene TRBJ2-3; 7 bases agree with TRBD1. Looked up from germline, CDR1 is SGHAT and CDR2 is FQNNGV. The J segment lost 4 bases and the V segment lost 5 bases, leaving 3 bases of the junction unmatched. This CDR3 is 13 amino acids long. CDR3 in amino acids: CASSTGTADTQYF. CDR3 DNA sequence: TGTGCCAGCAGCACGGGGACAGCAGATACGCAGTATTTT.

This chain joins TRBV29-1 and TRBJ2-3; 10 nucleotides agree with TRBD2. After removal of 3 bases from V and 4 bases from J, the junction contained 4 bases not matched to a gene. The germline gives CDR1 SQVTM, CDR2 ANQGSEA. The CDR3 runs to 14 residues. The CDR3 DNA reads as TGCAGCGTTGATTCTAGCGGGAGTGCAGATACGCAGTATTTT. Protein product: CSVDSSGSADTQYF.

The chain uses TRBV28 and TRBJ2-5; maybe TRBD2 (7 bases). This CDR3 is 14 amino acids long. The germline V and J ends were trimmed by 7 bases and 4 bases, with 16 bases remaining between them. Germline values: CDR1 MDHEN, CDR2 SYDVKM. The CDR3 nucleotides are TGTGCCAGCACTTTCGGGGGGCGTTTAGAGACCCAGTACTTC. Protein: CASTFGGRLETQYF.

A single count supports this clone. The gene calls are TRBV7-2 and TRBJ2-2; no clear D gene. V shed 2 bases and J shed 3 bases, with 7 bases lying between them. This CDR3 is built from 14 residues. Germline-derived CDR1 and CDR2 are SGHTA and FQGNSA. The CDR3 nucleotides read TGTGCCAGCAGCTTAAACTTGTACACCGGGGAGCTGTTTTTT. Its protein product is CASSLNLYTGELFF.

This clone is a singleton in its sample. CDR3 amino acids: CASSVAGSYEQYF. The DNA for the CDR3 is TGTGCCAGCAGCGTCGCGGGTTCCTACGAGCAGTACTTC. The rearrangement joins TRBV9 to TRBJ2-7, with a possible D match to TRBD2 (5 bases). V was pared by 2 bases and J by 1 base, with 7 bases between. The CDR3 totals 13 residues. Germline V gene sequence: CDR1 SGDLS, CDR2 YYNGEE.

The chain uses TRBV5-1 and TRBJ2-7, with TRBD2 matching 9 bases. The CDR3 is 16 residues long. Trimming removed 1 base from V and 2 bases from J; junction bases left unmatched: 7. Looked up from germline, CDR1 is SGHRS and CDR2 is YFSETQ. The DNA of the CDR3 is TGCGCCAGCAGCTTGCGTAGCGGGAGAGAGGCCTACGAGCAGTACTTC. Encoded protein: CASSLRSGREAYEQYF.

The V call is TRBV27, the J call TRBJ1-2, with TRBD1 identical over 7 bases. Germline V gene lookup returns CDR1 MNHEY and CDR2 SMNVEV (reference sequence). The length of the CDR3 is 15 residues. Unmatched junction bases numbered 8, after V lost 6 bases and J lost 1 base. The CDR3: CASRLRTGHNYGYTF. In DNA, the CDR3 is TGTGCCAGCAGACTAAGGACAGGACATAACTATGGCTACACCTTC.

V usage is TRBV5-5 and J usage is TRBJ2-4; weak D call: TRBD1 (6 bases). Germline-derived CDR1 and CDR2 are SGHKS and YYEKEE (reference sequence). With 4 bases removed from V and 3 bases from J, the gap between germline ends came to 17 bases. This CDR3 is built from 16 residues. The CDR3 is CASSPERGSVKNIQYF. The DNA for the CDR3 is TGTGCCAGCAGCCCTGAAAGGGGGTCGGTCAAAAACATTCAGTACTTC.

The chain employs TRBV19 and TRBJ1-1, with 8 bases matching TRBD1. CDR3 length: 14 residues. With V trimmed by 5 bases and J by 2 bases, 4 bases remained unmatched. Germline V CDR1 and CDR2: LNHDA, SQIVND (reference sequence). The DNA of the CDR3 is TGTGCCAGTAGTTGGGACAGGCCAAACACTGAAGCTTTCTTT. This codes for CASSWDRPNTEAFF.

The chain has TRBV24-1 and TRBJ1-1; 10 bases are a match to TRBD1. Germline CDR1 reads KGHDR; CDR2 reads SFDVKD. This CDR3 is 13 amino acids long. Trimming cost V 9 bases and J 5 bases; bases outside gene matches: 5. The CDR3 sequence is CATGRTGGTEAFF. Here the CDR3 DNA reads TGTGCCACCGGAAGGACAGGGGGAACTGAAGCTTTCTTT.

The chain recombines TRBV11-2 with TRBJ2-5; maybe TRBD1 (5 bases). CDR3 length: 15 amino acids. Trimming shortened V by 1 base and J by 0 bases, and 9 bases separated the two germline ends. The germline V gene encodes CDR1 SGHAT and CDR2 FQNNGV. The CDR3 protein is CASSLGAGYQETQYF. As DNA, the CDR3 is TGTGCCAGCAGCTTAGGGGCAGGGTACCAAGAGACCCAGTACTTC.

V is TRBV19 and J is TRBJ2-1, with TRBD2 identical over 11 bases. Per the germline V gene, CDR1 is LNHDA and CDR2 is SQIVND (reference sequence). With V trimmed by 3 bases and J by 6 bases, 16 bases remained unmatched. The CDR3 totals 19 residues. The CDR3: CASSIFTSGSMVNVNEQFF. The DNA for the CDR3 is TGTGCCAGTAGTATTTTCACTAGCGGGAGTATGGTCAATGTCAATGAGCAGTTCTTC.

CDR3 loop: CASSSPRDRGRDTQYF. The CDR3, as DNA: TGTGCCAGCAGCTCCCCCCGAGACAGGGGGCGCGATACGCAGTATTTT. The rearrangement links TRBV7-2 to TRBJ2-3; TRBD1 matches 10 bases. The CDR3 loop spans 16 amino acids. Germline V gene sequence: CDR1 SGHTA, CDR2 FQGNSA. The V and J ends lost 4 bases and 6 bases, in that order; junction bases with no gene match: 10.

V is TRBV6-7 and J is TRBJ2-7; TRBD1 matches 9 bases. TRBV6-7 is placed among ORFs of uncertain function. The CDR3 is 19 residues long. The J segment lost 4 bases and the V segment lost 7 bases, leaving 23 bases of the junction unmatched. CDR3 loop: CASTPLDHPGQGCLYEQYF. Written as DNA, the CDR3 is TGTGCCAGCACTCCACTCGACCACCCCGGACAGGGGTGTTTGTACGAGCAGTACTTC.

This chain connects TRBV7-2 to TRBJ1-5; 9 bases match TRBD1. J lost 4 bases, V lost 5 bases, and 9 bases had no gene match. CDR3 length: 16 residues. Germline-derived CDR1 and CDR2 are SGHTA and FQGNSA. CDR3: CASSTRTGDWNQPQHF. Here the CDR3 DNA reads TGTGCCAGCAGCACCCGGACAGGGGATTGGAATCAGCCCCAGCATTTT.

This clone was seen only once. The rearrangement links TRBV7-2 to TRBJ2-3, with 8 bases lining up with TRBD2. Trimming removed 6 bases from V and 5 bases from J; junction bases left unmatched: 10. The CDR3 sequence is 15 residues long. CDR1 is SGHTA and CDR2 is FQGNSA in the germline V gene. The CDR3 DNA is TGTGCCAGCAGGGGCGGGGCGGGAGGAAGAGATACGCAGTATTTT. Translation: CASRGGAGGRDTQYF.

V and J are TRBV6-1 and TRBJ2-3; 7 bases line up with TRBD2. The germline V gene encodes CDR1 MNHNS and CDR2 SASEGT. With 3 bases clipped from V and 2 bases from J, the junction kept 11 bases outside the gene matches. The CDR3 loop spans 17 amino acids. The CDR3: CASSDPSGGSDTDTQYF. As DNA, the CDR3 is TGTGCCAGCAGTGACCCCAGCGGCGGGAGCGACACAGATACGCAGTATTTT.

DNA of the CDR3: TGCAGTGCTAGTCTGGGGGGGCAAGAGACCCAGTACTTC. This sequence encodes CSASLGGQETQYF. V is TRBV20-1 and J is TRBJ2-5, with 7 bases that match TRBD2. The ends lost 3 bases at V and 2 bases at J; junction bases unmatched: 3. Germline lookup yields CDR1 DFQATT and CDR2 SNEGSKA (reference sequence). The length of the CDR3 is 13 residues.

The rearrangement uses TRBV4-1 and TRBJ2-1; D unclear. V was pared by 3 bases and J by 7 bases, with 13 bases between. CDR3 length: 14 amino acids. The germline V gene has CDR1 MGHRA and CDR2 YSYEKL. CDR3: CASSHLARRNEQFF. CDR3 coding DNA: TGCGCCAGCAGCCATTTAGCCCGGCGGAATGAGCAGTTCTTC.